This is a list of T cell receptor beta chains from one sample in a study of blood T cell repertoires in COVID-19. Only in-frame clones appear in the TCRdb table, and some are missing; sequencing was by immunoSEQ multiplex PCR. The data contain some 96,000 clones, around 88% of them seen just once; the ten biggest clones take up under 5.5%. Sequenced material: peripheral blood. Receptors were obtained from a human donor in a cohort sampled during active COVID-19. CDR3s include the opening cysteine and the closing phenylalanine or tryptophan. A D gene is named only where the DNA matches it firmly. Clone size is stated in some rows and not others, as once, few, many or a class when expanded.

>TRBJ1-5|TRBV6-5|TRBD1|NA
CASFETGGSQPQHF
TGTGCCAGCTTCGAGACAGGGGGCAGCCAGCCCCAGCATTTT
>TRBJ2-7|TRBV5-1|TRBD2|NA
CASSFGLAGYEQYF
TGCGCCAGCAGCTTCGGCCTAGCGGGTTACGAGCAGTACTTC
>TRBJ1-5|TRBV6-1|NA|NA
CASSERRGSNQPQHF
TGTGCCAGCAGTGAAAGAAGGGGGAGCAATCAGCCCCAGCATTTT
>TRBJ1-6|TRBV5-1|TRBD1|few
CASSSTGRSSPLHF
TGCGCCAGCAGCTCGACAGGGAGGTCTTCACCCCTCCACTTT
>TRBJ2-1|TRBV15|TRBD2|NA
CATSRESLAGSNEQFF
TGTGCCACCAGCAGAGAATCGCTAGCGGGCAGCAATGAGCAGTTCTTC
>TRBJ1-1|TRBV18|NA|NA
CASSPTRNAGPFLGTEAFF
TGTGCCAGCTCACCAACCAGGAACGCAGGGCCTTTTCTTGGCACTGAAGCTTTCTTT
>TRBJ2-3|TRBV15|NA|NA
CATSRDRAGGTDTQYF
TGTGCCACCAGCAGAGATCGTGCAGGGGGCACAGATACGCAGTATTTT
>TRBJ2-2|TRBV10-2|TRBD1|few
CASTGTGTGELFF
TGCGCCAGCACCGGGACAGGGACCGGGGAGCTGTTTTTT
>TRBJ1-1|TRBV7-2|NA|NA
CASSLTTGNTEAFF
TGTGCCAGCAGCTTAACGACAGGAAACACTGAAGCTTTCTTT
>TRBJ1-6|TRBV6-1|NA|NA
CASSEYTSYNSPLHF
TGTGCCAGCAGTGAATATACAAGCTATAATTCACCCCTCCACTTT
>TRBJ2-1|TRBV6-1|TRBD2|NA
CASSEGASGSNEQFF
TGTGCCAGCAGTGAAGGGGCTAGCGGGAGCAATGAGCAGTTCTTC
>TRBJ2-1|TRBV19|TRBD1|once
CASLPLDSDRGRDEQFF
TGTGCCAGTCTTCCCCTAGACTCGGACAGGGGGCGCGATGAGCAGTTCTTC
>TRBJ2-1|TRBV5-1|TRBD2|NA
CASSTLGLAGIDEQFF
TGCGCCAGCAGCACACTCGGACTAGCGGGTATCGATGAGCAGTTCTTC
>TRBJ1-4|TRBV27|NA|NA
CASRRTATNEKLFF
TGTGCCAGCAGGAGGACAGCAACTAATGAAAAACTGTTTTTT
>TRBJ2-2|TRBV3-1/TRBV3-2|NA|NA
CASGREGPGELFF
TGTGCCAGCGGCCGTGAGGGTCCCGGGGAGCTGTTTTTT
>TRBJ2-1|TRBV3-1/TRBV3-2|NA|few
CATGSLSSYNEQFF
TGTGCCACGGGGAGCTTGAGCTCCTACAATGAGCAGTTCTTC